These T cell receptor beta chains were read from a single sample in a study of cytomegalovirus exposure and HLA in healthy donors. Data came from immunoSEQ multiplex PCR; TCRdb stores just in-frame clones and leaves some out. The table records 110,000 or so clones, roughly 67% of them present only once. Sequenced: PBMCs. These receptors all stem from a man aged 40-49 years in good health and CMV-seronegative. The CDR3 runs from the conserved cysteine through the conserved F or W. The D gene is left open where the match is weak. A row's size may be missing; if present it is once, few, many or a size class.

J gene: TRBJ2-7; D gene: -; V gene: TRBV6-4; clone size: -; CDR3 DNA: TGTGCCAGCAGTCCCGGCGGGGGCGGATACGAGCAGTACTTC; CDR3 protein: CASSPGGGGYEQYF
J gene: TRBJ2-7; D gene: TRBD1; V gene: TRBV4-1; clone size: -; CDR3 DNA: TGCGCCAGCAGCCAACCAAGGGACAGCAGCGAGCAGTACTTC; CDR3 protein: CASSQPRDSSEQYF
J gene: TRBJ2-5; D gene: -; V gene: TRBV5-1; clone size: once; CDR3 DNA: TGCGCCAGCAGCTCTGGGCTGTCACAAGAGACCCAGTACTTC; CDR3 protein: CASSSGLSQETQYF
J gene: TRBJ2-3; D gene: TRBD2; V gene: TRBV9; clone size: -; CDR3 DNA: TGTGCCAGCAGCGTAGGGCAAGCGGGGGGAGTTGGCACAGATACGCAGTATTTT; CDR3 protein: CASSVGQAGGVGTDTQYF
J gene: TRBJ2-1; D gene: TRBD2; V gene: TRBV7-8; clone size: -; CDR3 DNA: TGTGCCAGCAGCTTAGTCGGGGGGGTCTCCTACAATGAGCAGTTCTTC; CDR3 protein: CASSLVGGVSYNEQFF
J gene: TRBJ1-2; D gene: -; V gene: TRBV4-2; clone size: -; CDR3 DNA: TGTGCCAGCAGCCAAGCCCTCTCTAACTATGGCTACACCTTC; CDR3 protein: CASSQALSNYGYTF
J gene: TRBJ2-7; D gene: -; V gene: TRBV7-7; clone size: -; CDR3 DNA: TGTGCTAGCAGCTCGGACTGGAACTCCTACGAGCAGTACTTC; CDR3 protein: CASSSDWNSYEQYF
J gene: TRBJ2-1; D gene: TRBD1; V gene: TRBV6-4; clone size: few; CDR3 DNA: TGTGCCAGCAGGCCCACCGTGGGACAGTACAATGAGCAGTTCTTC; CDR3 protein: CASRPTVGQYNEQFF
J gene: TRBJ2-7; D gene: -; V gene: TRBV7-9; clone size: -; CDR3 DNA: TGTGCCAGCAGCCGCGAGGGAGGCGGCCTCTACGAGCAGTACTTC; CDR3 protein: CASSREGGGLYEQYF
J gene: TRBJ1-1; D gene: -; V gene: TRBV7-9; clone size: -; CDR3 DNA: TGTGCCAGCAGCTTAGCGCGCGACTACACTGAAGCTTTCTTT; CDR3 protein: CASSLARDYTEAFF
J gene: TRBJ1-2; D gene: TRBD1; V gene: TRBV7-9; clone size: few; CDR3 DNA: TGTGCCAGCAGACCTGGACAGGGGGCTCGTTATGGCTACACCTTC; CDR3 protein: CASRPGQGARYGYTF
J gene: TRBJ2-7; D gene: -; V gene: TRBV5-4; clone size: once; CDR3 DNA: TGTGCCAGCAGACACGATGCTGGTGACAACGACGAGCAGTACTTC; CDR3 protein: CASRHDAGDNDEQYF
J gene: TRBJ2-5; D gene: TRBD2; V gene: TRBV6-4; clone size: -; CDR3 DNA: TGTGCCAGCAGTCCGACTAGCGGGGTAGGAGAGACCCAGTACTTC; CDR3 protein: CASSPTSGVGETQYF
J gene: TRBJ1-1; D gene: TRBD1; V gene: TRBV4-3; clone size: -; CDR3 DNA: TGCGCCAGCAGCCAAGTAAACAGGGGGAACACTGAAGCTTTCTTT; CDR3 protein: CASSQVNRGNTEAFF
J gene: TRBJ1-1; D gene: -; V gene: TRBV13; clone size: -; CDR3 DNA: TGTGCCAGCAGCTTGCAGGGAAATGCTGAAGCTTTCTTT; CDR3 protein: CASSLQGNAEAFF
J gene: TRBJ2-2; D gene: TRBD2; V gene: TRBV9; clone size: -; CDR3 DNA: TGTGCCAGCAGCGTGGGGACTATCGTCACCGGGGAGCTGTTTTTT; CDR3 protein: CASSVGTIVTGELFF
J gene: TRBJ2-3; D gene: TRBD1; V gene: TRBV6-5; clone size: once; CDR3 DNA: TGTGCCAGCAGTTACCACCAACAGGGGGCGAGTACGCAGTATTTT; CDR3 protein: CASSYHQQGASTQYF
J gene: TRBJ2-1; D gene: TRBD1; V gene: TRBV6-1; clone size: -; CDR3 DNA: TGTGCCAGCAGTGTCGTCCGGGACAGGGTAAATGAGCAGTTCTTC; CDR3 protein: CASSVVRDRVNEQFF
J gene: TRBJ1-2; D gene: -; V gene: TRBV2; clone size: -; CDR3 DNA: TGTGCCAGCAGTGAAGTTGAGGGGGTCTATGGCTACACCTTC; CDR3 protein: CASSEVEGVYGYTF
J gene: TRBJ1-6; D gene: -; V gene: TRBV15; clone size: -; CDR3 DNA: TGTGCCACCAGCAGAGATACGGGGGGAAATTCACCCCTCCACTTT; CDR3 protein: CATSRDTGGNSPLHF
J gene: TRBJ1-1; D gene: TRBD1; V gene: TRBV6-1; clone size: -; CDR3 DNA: TGTGCCAGCAGTAGACAGGGCTATACTGAAGCTTTCTTT; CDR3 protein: CASSRQGYTEAFF
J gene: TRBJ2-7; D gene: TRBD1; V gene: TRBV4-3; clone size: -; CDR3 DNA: TGCGCCAGCAGCCAACAGACAGGGGGCCACTACGAGCAGTACTTC; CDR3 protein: CASSQQTGGHYEQYF
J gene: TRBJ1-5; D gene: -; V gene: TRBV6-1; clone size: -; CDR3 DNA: TGTGCCAGCAGTACACACTATAGCAATCAGCCCCAGCATTTT; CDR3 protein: CASSTHYSNQPQHF
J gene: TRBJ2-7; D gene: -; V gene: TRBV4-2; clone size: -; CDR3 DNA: TGTGCCAGCAGCTCTCGCAACAGGAGCGCCTACGAGCAGTACTTC; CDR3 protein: CASSSRNRSAYEQYF
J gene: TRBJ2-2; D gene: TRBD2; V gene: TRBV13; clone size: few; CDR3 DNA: TGTGCCAGCAGCTTCACCCTCGGACTAGCGGGGGTCAACGGGGAGCTGTTTTTT; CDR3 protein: CASSFTLGLAGVNGELFF
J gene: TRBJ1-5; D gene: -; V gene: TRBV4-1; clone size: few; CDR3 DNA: TGCGCCAGCAGCGCCGCGGAGGGTATCAATCAGCCCCAGCATTTT; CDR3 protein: CASSAAEGINQPQHF
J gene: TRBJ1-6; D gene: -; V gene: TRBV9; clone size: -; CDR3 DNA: TGTGCCAGCAGCGTAGGGGAGCATAGAAGATCACCCCTCCACTTT; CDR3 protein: CASSVGEHRRSPLHF
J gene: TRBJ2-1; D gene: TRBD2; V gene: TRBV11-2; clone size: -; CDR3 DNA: TGTGCCAGCAGCTTACGGGCGGGGGGCTCTTTCGGCAATGAGCAGTTCTTC; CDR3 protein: CASSLRAGGSFGNEQFF
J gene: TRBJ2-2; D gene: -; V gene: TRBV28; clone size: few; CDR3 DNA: TGTGCCAGCAGTTCGTCCGGGACACCTAACACCGGGGAGCTGTTTTTT; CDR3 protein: CASSSSGTPNTGELFF
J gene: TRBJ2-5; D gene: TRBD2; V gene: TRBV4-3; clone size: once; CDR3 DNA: TGCGCCAGCAGCCGTGGATTTAGCGGGGGCGGGGAGACCCAGTACTTC; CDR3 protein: CASSRGFSGGGETQYF
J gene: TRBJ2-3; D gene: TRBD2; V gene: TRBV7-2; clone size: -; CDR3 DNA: TGTGCCAGCAGCTTAGCCCTAGCGGGGGGCCAAGATACGCAGTATTTT; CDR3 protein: CASSLALAGGQDTQYF